This TCR beta chain originates from a study of T-cell memory formation after mild COVID-19 (dated by TCRdb to about 2021). In the study overall: TCR sequence clusters from the two donors were found to be largely donor specific. In a couple of donors, T-cell clones that expanded and contracted after mild COVID-19 were tracked by sequencing TCRalpha and TCRbeta repertoires over time. Two young, previously healthy adult volunteers, one female and one male, were included in the cohort. The full study reports these points: Only a couple of mild cases were covered by the study, and larger cohorts that include severe cases with pre-infection samples were considered necessary. The second-wave clones that peaked on day 37 were not confirmed to be SARS-CoV-2 specific. Balanced CD4/CD8 phenotypes were observed for clones contracting from day 15 to 85, whereas a bias towards CD4+ was observed for a second wave of clones expanding from day 15 to 37. Some responding clones were found in pre-infection memory, which suggests that pre-existing cross-reactive memory T cells took part in the SARS-CoV-2 response. Contracting CD4+ clones appeared mostly in the CM and EM memory subsets, whereas CD8+ clones were enriched in EMRA.

The data were produced on an Illumina NovaSeq 6000. TCRalpha and TCRbeta cDNA libraries were constructed by 5'RACE with constant-segment primers, with sample barcodes and unique molecular identifiers being introduced. Trizol reagent was used to extract RNA from every sample. Amplification of the libraries took two PCR steps, and the second step added a second sample barcode plus Illumina TruSeq adapters. Sequencing of the libraries was done on an Illumina NovaSeq, producing 2 x 150 bp paired-end reads. Per the source publication's procedure: The reads were demultiplexed and collapsed into UMI-guided consensus sequences using migec v1.2.7. Using mixcr v2.1.11, the UMI consensuses were aligned to TRA and TRB V and J templates and assembled into clonotypes. A clonotype was counted as expanded or contracted only when both edgeR and NoisET called the clonotype significant, with the noise models trained on biological replicates. edgeR calls used a false discovery rate-adjusted p below 0.01 and a log2 fold-change threshold of 1. As an exploratory analysis of dynamics, max-normalized trajectories of the 1000 most abundant clonotypes were examined with PCA combined with hierarchical clustering. Separately sequenced CD4+ and CD8+ repertoires were used to assign a CD4 or CD8 phenotype to each responding clone. In-frame beta chains were kept once TCRdb had trimmed the public reads at Q25 with fastp and called clones with MiXCR. Rows are unified per CDR3 protein, each entry keeping the most common DNA and genes. The V and J calls and clone size come from TCRdb's table, not from the authors' own analysis. For this sample there are some 330,000 distinct CDR3 sequences; more than 20% appear just once. Roughly an eighth of the sample is in the top ten clones.

Ficoll-Paque density gradient centrifugation was used to isolate PBMCs. There are a few counts of this clonotype. Its antigen specificity is not known. No much larger clone is present one base from it, and per-base qualities are unavailable. The sample consisted of PBMCs or a T cell subset sorted from them (not recorded which). This TCR derives from an adult woman who had mild COVID-19 (a few samples of this study predate the infection). The sample titles of this study are shuffled in the database, so cell type and time point are left out; the donor was told from shared clones.

The CDR3 in this case is CASSQARTAVGQYF. Read as DNA, the sequence is TGCGCCAGCAGCCAAGCTAGGACGGCTGTCGGGCAGTACTTC. The chain links TRBV4-3 with TRBJ2-7, with the D gene not clear enough to name. The CDR3, from cysteine to phenylalanine, totals 14 residues. Of the read, only the CDR3 DNA is kept; its 42 bases are in frame from base 1. CDR1 and CDR2 are read off the germline V gene as LGHNA and YSLEER. The junction carries 16 bases between V and J, which are trimmed by 1 base and 9 bases respectively.